These T cell receptor beta chains were read from a single sample in a study of beta chain features in type 1 diabetes. TCRdb's table, derived via immunoSEQ multiplex PCR, lists solely in-frame clones and lacks some. The sample holds roughly 340,000 clones; less than 15% are singletons and the top ten take 0.015%. The sequencing sample was made of naive CD4+ T cells from blood. These receptor sequences come from a young woman with type 1 diabetes. CDR3s include the opening cysteine and the closing phenylalanine or tryptophan. A D gene is named only where the DNA matches it firmly. Clone size is stated in some rows and not others, as once, few, many or a class when expanded.

TRBV2	TRBD1	TRBJ2-3	few	TGTGCCAGCGAACACCTACCGGGACAGGCTAGCACAGATACGCAGTATTTT	CASEHLPGQASTDTQYF
TRBV29-1	TRBD1	TRBJ1-1	NA	TGCAGCGCCCGTCGCCCAGGGGGCACTGAAGCTTTCTTT	CSARRPGGTEAFF
TRBV28	NA	TRBJ2-2	NA	TGTGCCAGCAGGCGCGGCTTGGTTTGGGGAGGGAACACCGGGGAGCTGTTTTTT	CASRRGLVWGGNTGELFF
TRBV25-1	TRBD2	TRBJ2-1	few	TGTGCCAGCAGTGAAACCCTCTTAGCGGGAGGACTCAATGAGCAGTTCTTC	CASSETLLAGGLNEQFF
TRBV7-3	TRBD1	TRBJ2-1	NA	TGTGCCAGCAGCTTACAAGGACAGGGTGAGCAGTTCTTC	CASSLQGQGEQFF
TRBV7-2	TRBD1	TRBJ1-2	NA	TGTGCCAGCAGCTCGCCGTTAGGACAGGGGTTCGGTGGCTACACCTTC	CASSSPLGQGFGGYTF
TRBV2	NA	TRBJ2-7	few	TGTGCCAGCAGTCGACAGGGACTGAGGTACGAGCAGTACTTC	CASSRQGLRYEQYF
TRBV14	NA	TRBJ2-1	many	TGTGCCAGCAGCCCCCGACAGGGCGGGATGGAGCAGTTCTTC	CASSPRQGGMEQFF
TRBV7-3	NA	TRBJ2-6	NA	TGTGCCAGCAGCTCAACGACAGGGGCCAACGTCCTGACTTTC	CASSSTTGANVLTF
TRBV6-5	NA	TRBJ1-1	few	TGTGCCAGCAGTTACGACGGGGACACTGAAGCTTTCTTT	CASSYDGDTEAFF
TRBV18	NA	TRBJ2-5	few	TGTGCCAGCCTCCAGGATCAGCGGTACCAAGAGACCCAGTACTTC	CASLQDQRYQETQYF
TRBV5-6	NA	TRBJ1-1	NA	TGTGCCAGCAGCCCGGGTGGCACTGAAGCTTTCTTT	CASSPGGTEAFF
TRBV2	NA	TRBJ2-1	NA	TGTGCCAGCAGTGCCAACAGGAACAATGAGCAGTTCTTC	CASSANRNNEQFF
TRBV9	NA	TRBJ1-1	few	TGTGCCAGCAGCGTAGCTCCCGAGTCGGACACTGAAGCTTTCTTT	CASSVAPESDTEAFF
TRBV5-1	TRBD1	TRBJ2-7	few	TGCGCCAGCAGCCCCCGACAGGGCCCCTACGAGCAGTACTTC	CASSPRQGPYEQYF